The T cell receptor beta chain under discussion was sequenced for a study of T cells in Graves' hyperthyroidism and ophthalmopathy. TCR beta CDR3 regions were amplified from RNA transcripts. The primer set for the first-round RT-PCR of the TCR CDR3 was HTBI. TCRdb redid the calling of the multiplex PCR reads with MiXCR, one entry per CDR3 protein. The sample includes around 190,000 distinct CDR3 sequences, more than 15% seen only once; the top ten take around 27%. CDR3 length: 13 residues. Germline V lookup: CDR1 SNHLY, CDR2 FYNNEI. This clonotype has more than one count but fewer than ten. Its antigen remains unknown. Compared with germline, one end of the junction differs, possibly owing to a read error. Hyperthyroidism in the patients, aged 18 to 65, was newly diagnosed and under 2 months in duration. Study-level results: Blood also showed most of the thyroid clonotypes that were expanded above 0.001.

The clonotype comes from a woman aged 45 to 65 with Graves' hyperthyroidism. This chain links TRBV2 with TRBJ2-5, with 8 bases that match TRBD1. The sample was blood. CDR3 in DNA: TGTGCCAGCAGTGACCCGGGACAGGACCTCTTCCACTTC. It is translated as CASSDPGQDLFHF.